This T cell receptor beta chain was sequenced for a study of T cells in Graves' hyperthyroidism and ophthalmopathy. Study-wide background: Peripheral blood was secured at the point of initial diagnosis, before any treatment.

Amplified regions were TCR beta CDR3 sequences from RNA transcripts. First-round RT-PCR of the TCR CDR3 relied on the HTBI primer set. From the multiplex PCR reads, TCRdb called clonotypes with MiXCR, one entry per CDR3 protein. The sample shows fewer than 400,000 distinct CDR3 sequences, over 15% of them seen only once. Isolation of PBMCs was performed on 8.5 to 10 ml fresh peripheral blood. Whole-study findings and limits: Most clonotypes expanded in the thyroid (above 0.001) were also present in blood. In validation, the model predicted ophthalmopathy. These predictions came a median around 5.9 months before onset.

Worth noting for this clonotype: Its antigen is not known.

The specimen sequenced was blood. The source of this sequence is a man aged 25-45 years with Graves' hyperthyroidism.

The CDR3 DNA reads TGTGCCAGCAGCTCCCCGGTCGGAGCCGGCTACACCTTC. It encodes CASSSPVGAGYTF. The rearrangement links TRBV5-6 to TRBJ1-2, with D unclear. Germline CDR1 SGHDT, CDR2 YYEEEE. The CDR3 loop spans 13 amino acids. The V gene lost 3 bases and the J gene lost 8 bases, with 14 bases spanning the gap. Based on the CDR3 plus reference TRBV5-6 and TRBJ1-2, the full variable domain is DAGVTQSPTHLIKTRGQQVTLRCSPKSGHDTVSWYQQALGQGPQFIFQYYEEEERQRGNFPDRFSGHQFPNYSSELNVNALLLGDSALYLCASSSPVGAGYTFGSGTRLTVV.